Below, 20 T cell receptor beta chains from the same sample are listed, as sequenced in a study of blood T cells in healthy people across ages. PCR was performed a second time for roughly 7 to 12 cycles using a sample-barcoded 5' primer and a J-beta primer mix. TCRdb re-called the 5' RACE reads with MiXCR, one entry per CDR3 protein. The repertoire holds approximately 800,000 distinct CDR3 sequences, with 35% to 40% as singletons. Material for sequencing was blood. These TCRs come from a man between 18 and 29 years old in good health.

The sample holds a few counts of this clonotype. The chain employs TRBV2 and TRBJ2-1, with 9 bases fitting TRBD1. Trimming took 6 bases from V and 3 from J; bases not matched to a gene: 6. The germline V gene has CDR1 SNHLY and CDR2 FYNNEI. This CDR3 is 15 amino acids long. DNA for the CDR3: TGTGCCAGCAGCCGAGGACAGGGGCTCTACAATGAGCAGTTCTTC. Translated, it gives CASSRGQGLYNEQFF.

There are a few counts of this clonotype. V usage is TRBV18 and J usage is TRBJ2-3; D is unclear. Per germline, CDR1 KGHSH and CDR2 LQKENI. V was cut by 2 bases and J by 0 bases, with 9 bases left in between. The CDR3 runs to 15 residues. The CDR3 is CASSPETASTDTQYF. CDR3 in DNA: TGTGCCAGCTCACCAGAGACGGCTAGCACAGATACGCAGTATTTT.

This clonotype was seen a handful of times. The chain links TRBV25-1 to TRBJ1-1, with 7 bases lining up with TRBD1. CDR3 size: 16 residues. The germline CDR1 and CDR2 sequences are MGHDK and SYGVNS. V shed 4 bases, J shed 0 bases, and the junction held 8 bases outside the gene matches. This CDR3 is CASSARGRPLNTEAFF. The CDR3 nucleotides read TGTGCCAGCAGTGCGAGGGGGCGCCCCTTGAACACTGAAGCTTTCTTT. Based on the CDR3 plus reference TRBV25-1 and TRBJ1-1, the full variable domain is EADIYQTPRYLVIGTGKKITLECSQTMGHDKMYWYQQDPGMELHLIHYSYGVNSTEKGDLSSESTVSRIRTEHFPLTLESARPSHTSQYLCASSARGRPLNTEAFFGQGTRLTVV.

This clonotype was observed a few times. V usage is TRBV20-1 and J usage is TRBJ1-6; perhaps TRBD1 as D (5 bases). This CDR3 spans 15 amino acids. V lost 7 bases and J 0 bases, leaving 13 bases between the germline ends. Germline V gene sequence: CDR1 DFQATT, CDR2 SNEGSKA (reference sequence). CDR3 loop: CSVRGDSSYNSPLHF. For the CDR3, the DNA is TGCAGTGTACGGGGGGATAGCTCCTATAATTCACCCCTCCACTTT.

There are a few counts of this clonotype. The CDR3 loop reads CASSLALGGRDYGYTF. The CDR3, as DNA: TGTGCCAGCAGCTTAGCGCTGGGGGGGAGGGACTATGGCTACACCTTC. This chain uses TRBV7-2 with TRBJ1-2, with D possibly TRBD1 on 5 matching bases. CDR1 and CDR2 (germline): SGHTA, FQGNSA. Trimming shortened V by 0 bases and J by 3 bases, and 14 bases separated the two germline ends. The CDR3 loop spans 16 amino acids.

This chain links TRBV12-3 or TRBV12-4 with TRBJ1-1, with D hard to call. This CDR3 has 14 residues. Between the trimmed V and J ends, which lost 3 bases and 0 bases, there was a span of 8 bases. CDR3 nucleotides: TGTGCCAGCAGTTTGACGTTAATGAACACTGAAGCTTTCTTT. It is translated as CASSLTLMNTEAFF.

This clonotype has ten or more counts. This chain connects TRBV2 to TRBJ2-1; TRBD2 aligns across 15 bases. Germline values: CDR1 SNHLY, CDR2 FYNNEI. The V segment lost 5 bases and the J segment 1 base; nucleotides outside the gene matches: 9. This CDR3 comprises 19 residues. In DNA form, the CDR3 reads TGTGCCAGCAGTTCCGGGACTAGCGGGGGGAAAGGGTCCTACAATGAGCAGTTCTTC. Protein: CASSSGTSGGKGSYNEQFF.

The chain uses TRBV29-1 and TRBJ2-5, with 7 nucleotides matching TRBD1. The J segment lost 5 bases and the V segment lost 8 bases, leaving 8 bases of the junction unmatched. The CDR3 extends over 12 amino acids. Germline V lookup: CDR1 SQVTM, CDR2 ANQGSEA. DNA of the CDR3: TGCAGCCTTCAGGGGGATCGGGAGACCCAGTACTTC. Residues: CSLQGDRETQYF.

This chain uses TRBV15 with TRBJ2-1, with 9 bases fitting TRBD2. The CDR3 is made up of 15 amino acids. The V segment lost 5 bases and the J segment 4 bases; nucleotides outside the gene matches: 6. CDR1 LNHNV and CDR2 YYDKDF come from the germline V gene (reference sequence). The DNA of the CDR3 is TGTGCCACCAGCGGGCGGACTAGCGTTTACAATGAGCAGTTCTTC. Amino acid sequence: CATSGRTSVYNEQFF.

The chain uses TRBV10-3 and TRBJ2-1, with D perhaps matching TRBD1 (5 bases). The V gene's germline CDR1 is ENHRY and CDR2 SYGVKD. Trimming removed 6 bases at V and 7 bases at J, with 10 bases between. The CDR3 is 12 residues long. The CDR3: CAISVTDNEQFF. The DNA of the CDR3 is TGTGCCATCAGCGTGACAGATAATGAGCAGTTCTTC.

The chain employs TRBV29-1 and TRBJ1-2; D is perhaps TRBD1 (5 bases). Trimming pared 1 base from V and 4 bases from J, leaving 7 bases between. Germline values: CDR1 SQVTM, CDR2 ANQGSEA. The CDR3 spans 12 residues. In DNA form, the CDR3 reads TGCAGCGTTGAAGCAGGGCGCTATGGCTACACCTTC. Its translation: CSVEAGRYGYTF.

The chain links TRBV5-1 to TRBJ2-1; 10 bases are a match to TRBD1. Germline trimming cut 3 bases from V and 0 bases from J; bases unmatched to any gene: 3. Germline CDR1 is SGHRS and CDR2 is YFSETQ. The CDR3 extends over 16 amino acids. Here the CDR3 DNA reads TGCGCCAGCAGCTGGACAGGGGGAATCTCCTACAATGAGCAGTTCTTC. Amino acids: CASSWTGGISYNEQFF. The full variable domain, rest sourced from reference TRBV5-1 and TRBJ2-1, is KAGVTQTPRYLIKTRGQQVTLSCSPISGHRSVSWYQQTPGQGLQFLFEYFSETQRNKGNFPGRFSGRQFSNSRSEMNVSTLELGDSALYLCASSWTGGISYNEQFFGPGTRLTVL.

This clonotype was seen a few times. This chain uses TRBV27 with TRBJ2-1; D is unclear. Germline values: CDR1 MNHEY, CDR2 SMNVEV (reference sequence). V was shortened by 4 bases and J by 6 bases, with 10 bases between the two germline ends. The CDR3 is made up of 13 amino acids. The DNA of the CDR3 is TGTGCCAGCAGTTGCTTGGACGGCAATGAGCAGTTCTTC. The encoded protein is CASSCLDGNEQFF.

This clonotype has only a few counts. The chain is built from TRBV2 and TRBJ2-5; no reliable D call. V shed 3 bases and J shed 4 bases, with 12 bases lying between them. Per germline, CDR1 SNHLY and CDR2 FYNNEI. The CDR3 spans 14 residues. In nucleotides, the CDR3 is TGTGCCAGCAGTGAGAGTATGAACCGAGAGACCCAGTACTTC. This gives the protein CASSESMNRETQYF.

This clonotype has a single count. CDR3 loop: CASSLVQGGRGYTF. The CDR3 DNA reads as TGTGCCAGCAGTTTGGTACAGGGGGGCCGTGGCTACACCTTC. The chain carries TRBV27 and TRBJ1-2; 8 bases match TRBD1. V lost 3 bases to trimming and J lost 7 bases; unmatched junction nucleotides: 7. Germline V gives CDR1 MNHEY, CDR2 SMNVEV (reference sequence). This CDR3 comprises 14 residues.

This clonotype came up once. One end of the junction does not line up with germline, which may come from a read error. This chain uses TRBV9 with TRBJ1-6, with 9 bases matching TRBD1. Per the germline V gene, CDR1 is SGDLS and CDR2 is YYNGEE. The CDR3 sequence is 15 residues long. The CDR3 DNA is TGTGCCAGCAGCTCCGGGACAGGGCGTGATTCACCCCCCCACTTT. Encoded protein: CASSSGTGRDSPPHF.

V gene TRBV13 combines with J gene TRBJ2-3; weak D call: TRBD2 (6 bases). With 5 bases removed from V and 4 bases from J, the gap between germline ends came to 13 bases. This CDR3 contains 14 residues. Germline loops: CDR1 PRHDT, CDR2 FYEKMQ (reference sequence). CDR3 sequence: CASSTPGVPDTQYF. CDR3 nucleotides: TGTGCCAGCAGCACCCCGGGAGTGCCAGATACGCAGTATTTT.

Turning to this clonotype: Compared with germline, one end of the junction differs, possibly owing to a read error. The rearrangement links TRBV7-2 to TRBJ1-6, with a weak D call TRBD1 (6 bases). Per germline, CDR1 SGHTA and CDR2 FQGNSA. The CDR3 runs 14 residues. CDR3 amino acids: CASSLVQGNSPPHF. DNA for the CDR3: TGTGCCAGCAGCTTAGTACAGGGTAATTCACCCCCCCACTTT.

Only a few counts were recorded for this clonotype. The V and J genes are TRBV7-9 and TRBJ2-5; the D is unclear. The CDR3 consists of 14 residues. With 3 bases removed from V and 0 bases from J, the gap between germline ends came to 8 bases. CDR1 is SEHNR and CDR2 is FQNEAQ in the germline V gene (reference sequence). CDR3 region: CASSLGRDQETQYF. The CDR3 coding sequence is TGTGCCAGCAGCTTGGGTCGGGACCAAGAGACCCAGTACTTC.

This sequence joins TRBV28 and TRBJ2-5, with TRBD2 matching over 7 bases. V lost 8 bases to trimming and J lost 5 bases; unmatched junction nucleotides: 11. The CDR3 spans 14 residues. Germline V gene data show CDR1 as MDHEN and CDR2 as SYDVKM. CDR3 sequence: CASLAALVAETQYF. CDR3 in DNA: TGTGCCAGCCTAGCGGCCCTTGTGGCGGAGACCCAGTACTTC.